This entry lists 8 T cell receptor beta chains sequenced from one sample in a study of TIL therapy for anti-PD-1-resistant metastatic lung cancer (dated by TCRdb to the early 2020s). Per the publication, the time point label means: pre-treatment sample, taken before nivolumab and TIL therapy. TCR beta CDR3 regions were amplified from genomic DNA by bias-controlled multiplex PCR with the immunoSEQ v3 hsTCRB kit. This immuneACCESS table, as held by TCRdb, lists in-frame sequences with V and J called but not all clones. Of the missing ones, under half trace to an unresolved V gene in checked studies; the others have no known cause. Across this sample there are under 65,000 clones, with around four fifths seen only once. Of the sample, just under 3% falls within the top ten clones. Sequences were derived from blood, sampled at baseline. The receptors stem from a person aged 25 to 79 with non-small cell lung cancer.

This chain's CDR3 is CASRARDNSPLHF. CDR3 nucleotide sequence: TGTGCCTCCCGGGCCCGCGATAATTCACCCCTCCACTTT. J is TRBJ1-6 and V is TRBV6-5; no clear D. V dropped 11 bases and J dropped 5 bases, with 13 bases sitting between them. CDR1 and CDR2 (germline): MNHEY, SVGAGI. The length of the CDR3 is 13 residues.

The chain recombines TRBV6-5 with TRBJ2-1, with 7 positions matching TRBD1. Trimming cost V 2 bases and J 4 bases; bases outside gene matches: 5. Looked up from germline, CDR1 is MNHEY and CDR2 is SVGAGI. CDR3 length equals 15 residues. The CDR3 sequence: CASSYADRSYNEQFF. The CDR3 coding sequence is TGTGCCAGCAGTTACGCGGACAGGAGTTACAATGAGCAGTTCTTC.

The rearrangement uses TRBV6-5 and TRBJ1-1, with no clear D. V dropped 6 bases and J dropped 1 base, with 6 bases sitting between them. The CDR3 spans 12 residues. CDR1 and CDR2 from the germline V gene are MNHEY and SVGAGI. DNA for the CDR3: TGTGCCAGCAGCCGTCAGAACACTGAAGCTTTCTTT. Translation: CASSRQNTEAFF.

The chain joins TRBV5-1 to TRBJ2-1; tentatively, D is TRBD1 (5 bases). There are 15 residues in the CDR3. Trimming removed 1 base from V and 2 bases from J, with 10 bases in between. The germline V gene has CDR1 SGHRS and CDR2 YFSETQ. CDR3 DNA sequence: TGCGCCAGCAGCTTGAGGGGCCAAGCCTACAATGAGCAGTTCTTC. It codes for CASSLRGQAYNEQFF.

The chain combines TRBV6-5 with TRBJ1-5, with D hard to call. Trimming removed 9 bases at V and 2 bases at J, with 11 bases between. The CDR3 runs 13 residues. Germline CDR1 MNHEY, CDR2 SVGAGI. The CDR3 is CASREKGNQPQHF. The CDR3 bases are TGTGCCAGTCGAGAGAAGGGCAATCAGCCCCAGCATTTT.

J is TRBJ1-2 and V is TRBV14, with unresolved D. The CDR3 consists of 16 residues. Between the trimmed V and J ends, which lost 4 bases and 0 bases, there was a span of 15 bases. Germline CDR1 reads SGHDN; CDR2 reads FVKESK. In DNA, the CDR3 is TGTGCCAGCAGCCCAATGGGCACTGGAGCTAACTATGGCTACACCTTC. This translates into CASSPMGTGANYGYTF.

The V and J genes are TRBV19 and TRBJ1-1, with D uncertain. This CDR3 region has 13 residues. V lost 3 bases to trimming and J lost 2 bases, with 7 bases between them. Looked up from germline, CDR1 is LNHDA and CDR2 is SQIVND (reference sequence). The CDR3 is CASSMAANTEAFF. The CDR3 DNA is TGTGCCAGTAGTATGGCAGCTAACACTGAAGCTTTCTTT.

On this clone itself: Germline and junction disagree at one end, which may indicate a read error. The chain joins TRBV7-7 to TRBJ2-7, with a weak D call TRBD1 (5 bases). The CDR3 spans 13 residues. CDR1 is SSHAT, CDR2 FNYEAQ, per germline (reference sequence). CDR3 bases: TGTGCTAGCAGCTTAGGGGCTTCCTACGAGCAGTACTTC. It codes for CASSLGASYEQYF.